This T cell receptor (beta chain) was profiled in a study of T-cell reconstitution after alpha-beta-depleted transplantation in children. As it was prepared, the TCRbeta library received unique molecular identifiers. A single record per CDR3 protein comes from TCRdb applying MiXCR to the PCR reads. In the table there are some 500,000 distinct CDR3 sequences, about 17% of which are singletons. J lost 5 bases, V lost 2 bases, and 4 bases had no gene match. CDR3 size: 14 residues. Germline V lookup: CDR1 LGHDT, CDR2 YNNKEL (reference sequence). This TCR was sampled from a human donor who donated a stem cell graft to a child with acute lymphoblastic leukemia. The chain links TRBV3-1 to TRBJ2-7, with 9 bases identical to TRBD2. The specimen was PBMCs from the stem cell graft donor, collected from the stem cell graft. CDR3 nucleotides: TGTGCCAGCAGCCAAAGTCGCGGGAGGGACGAGCAGTACTTC. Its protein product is CASSQSRGRDEQYF.